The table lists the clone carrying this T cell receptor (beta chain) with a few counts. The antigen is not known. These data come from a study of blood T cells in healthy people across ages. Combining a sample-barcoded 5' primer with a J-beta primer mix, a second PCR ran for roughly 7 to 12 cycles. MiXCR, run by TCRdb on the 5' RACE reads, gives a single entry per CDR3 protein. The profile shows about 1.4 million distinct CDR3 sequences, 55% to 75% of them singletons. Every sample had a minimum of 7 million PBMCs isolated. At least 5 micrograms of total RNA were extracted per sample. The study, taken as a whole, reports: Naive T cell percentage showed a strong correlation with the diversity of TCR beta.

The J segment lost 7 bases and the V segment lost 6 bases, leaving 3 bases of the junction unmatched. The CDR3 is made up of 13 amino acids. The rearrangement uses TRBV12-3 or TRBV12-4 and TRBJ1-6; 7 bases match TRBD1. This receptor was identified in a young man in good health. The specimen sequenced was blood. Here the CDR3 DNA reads TGTGCCAGCAGACGGGACAGAAATTCACCCCTCCACTTT. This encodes CASRRDRNSPLHF.